Below are 12 T cell receptor beta chains sequenced from a single sample in a study of CD8+ T cells in alopecia areata. Treatment of the sample: oral pan-JAK inhibitor, 5-10 mg twice daily. Extracted RNA was reverse transcribed, and the resulting cDNA served as sequencing template. Produced via immunoSEQ multiplex PCR; TCRdb's table is partial and in-frame only. The table lists roughly 230,000 clones, 40% to 45% of them singletons. This specimen was CD4+ T cells sorted from blood, taken at roughly week 36, from a patient treated with tofacitinib. The receptors shown here come from a human donor with alopecia areata.

This chain connects TRBV29-1 to TRBJ2-7, with D unresolved. Trimming took 4 bases from V and 2 from J, leaving 6 bases between them. The germline V gene encodes CDR1 SQVTM and CDR2 ANQGSEA. The CDR3 has 11 residues. The CDR3 coding sequence is TGCAGCGTTGTATTGACCTACGAGCAGTACTTC. Protein product: CSVVLTYEQYF.

This clone was recorded only once. The chain combines TRBV18 with TRBJ2-3; D tentatively fits TRBD1 or TRBD2 (7 bases each). This CDR3 is 14 amino acids long. V was clipped by 6 bases and J by 4 bases, with 14 bases between them. Germline-derived CDR1 and CDR2 are KGHSH and LQKENI. DNA of the CDR3: TGTGCCAGCTCCCCCGCAGGGGGGGCAGATACGCAGTATTTT. Protein product: CASSPAGGADTQYF.

The table lists this clone with a few counts. The chain links TRBV30 to TRBJ2-7; 10 bases align to TRBD1. V shed 0 bases, J shed 4 bases, and the junction held 9 bases outside the gene matches. There are 16 residues in the CDR3. The germline V gene has CDR1 GTSNPN and CDR2 SVGIG (reference sequence). The CDR3 DNA sequence: TGTGCCTGGAGTGTGACAGACAGGGGGCTTCGATACGAGCAGTACTTC. It yields the protein CAWSVTDRGLRYEQYF.

The V and J genes are TRBV27 and TRBJ2-7; 10 nucleotides agree with TRBD2. The trim removed 5 bases at V and 6 bases at J, leaving 4 bases unmatched. Germline lookup yields CDR1 MNHEY and CDR2 SMNVEV (reference sequence). There are 13 residues in the CDR3. CDR3 DNA sequence: TGTGCCAGCAGTCTCCTAGCGGGAGTCGAGCAGTACTTC. Amino acid sequence: CASSLLAGVEQYF.

This clone was found a few times. This rearrangement joins TRBV10-3 to TRBJ2-7; D may match TRBD1 or TRBD2 (5 bases each). Between the trimmed V and J ends, which lost 2 bases and 0 bases, there was a span of 11 bases. Germline V gene lookup returns CDR1 ENHRY and CDR2 SYGVKD. CDR3 size: 15 residues. CDR3 nucleotide sequence: TGTGCCATCAGTGAGAGGGGACCGCTCTCCTACGAGCAGTACTTC. Translating gives CAISERGPLSYEQYF.

The rearrangement joins TRBV4-2 to TRBJ2-3; either TRBD1 or TRBD2 may fit D (5 bases each). V lost 1 base and J 11 bases, leaving 16 bases between the germline ends. CDR3 length: 14 residues. Germline V gives CDR1 LGHNA, CDR2 YNFKEQ. CDR3 amino acids: CASSQGDQQGVQYF. In DNA, the CDR3 is TGTGCCAGCAGCCAAGGGGACCAGCAAGGGGTGCAGTATTTT.

In its sample, this clone was seen many times. The chain carries TRBV21-1 and TRBJ1-1. TRBV21-1 is a pseudogene locus. The CDR3 length is 14 residues. CDR3 bases: TGTGCCAGCAGCAAGTGGACTGTGCACACTGAAGCTTTCTTT. It codes for CASSKWTVHTEAFF.

Only a few counts were recorded for this clone. The gene calls are TRBV15 and TRBJ1-5; D ambiguous. CDR1 is LNHNV and CDR2 is YYDKDF in the germline V gene (reference sequence). V dropped 1 base and J dropped 5 bases, with 9 bases sitting between them. CDR3 length: 14 amino acids. The CDR3 loop reads CATSRAQMDQPQHF. The DNA for the CDR3 is TGTGCCACCAGCAGAGCCCAGATGGATCAGCCCCAGCATTTT.

The chain couples TRBV2 to TRBJ1-5; D is perhaps TRBD1 (5 bases). This CDR3 spans 14 amino acids. CDR1 SNHLY and CDR2 FYNNEI come from the germline V gene. V lost 11 bases and J lost 4, with 18 bases in between. The CDR3 DNA follows: TGTGCCTCCTCTACCGGGACGGGGAATCAGCCCCAGCATTTT. Its protein is CASSTGTGNQPQHF.

The chain uses TRBV30 and TRBJ2-1, with TRBD2 matching over 8 bases. The CDR3 runs 15 residues. The V gene's germline CDR1 is GTSNPN and CDR2 SVGIG (reference sequence). The J segment lost 2 bases and the V segment lost 5 bases, leaving 8 bases of the junction unmatched. For the CDR3, the DNA is TGTGCCTGGTCCCAACTAGCGGAAGCCTACAATGAGCAGTTCTTC. Its protein product is CAWSQLAEAYNEQFF.

J is TRBJ2-3 and V is TRBV29-1; D could derive from TRBD1 or TRBD2 (5 bases each). The germline V gene has CDR1 SQVTM and CDR2 ANQGSEA. V lost 4 bases to trimming and J lost 6 bases, with 11 bases between them. The CDR3 runs to 12 residues. CDR3: CSVGWDEDTQYF. Here the CDR3 DNA reads TGCAGCGTTGGGTGGGACGAGGATACGCAGTATTTT.

In its sample, this clone was seen many times. CDR3 residues: CASSQDRGAYYEQYF. As DNA, the CDR3 is TGTGCCAGCAGCCAGGACAGGGGAGCTTACTACGAGCAGTACTTC. The chain uses TRBV14 and TRBJ2-7; 9 nucleotides match TRBD1. Unmatched junction bases numbered 6, after V lost 3 bases and J lost 3 bases. The CDR3 totals 15 residues. The germline gives CDR1 SGHDN, CDR2 FVKESK.